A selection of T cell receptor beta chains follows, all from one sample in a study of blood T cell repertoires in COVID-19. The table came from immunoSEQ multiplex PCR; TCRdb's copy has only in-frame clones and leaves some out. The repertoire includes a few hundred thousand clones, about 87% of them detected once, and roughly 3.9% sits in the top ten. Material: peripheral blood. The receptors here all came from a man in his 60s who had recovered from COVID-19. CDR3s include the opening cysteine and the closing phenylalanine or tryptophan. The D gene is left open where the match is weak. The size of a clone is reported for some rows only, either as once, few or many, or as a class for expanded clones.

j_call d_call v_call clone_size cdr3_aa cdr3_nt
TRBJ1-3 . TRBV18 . CASSPSAGTRSGNTIYF TGTGCCAGCTCACCGAGCGCAGGGACACGCTCTGGAAACACCATATATTTT
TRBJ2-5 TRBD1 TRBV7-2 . CASSKGASRETQYF TGTGCCAGCAGCAAGGGGGCTAGCAGGGAGACCCAGTACTTC
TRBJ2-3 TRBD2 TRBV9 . CASSVTTSGGAQDTQYF TGTGCCAGCAGTGTTACGACTAGCGGGGGGGCCCAAGATACGCAGTATTTT
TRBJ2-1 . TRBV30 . CAWRTGGRFF TGTGCCTGGAGAACGGGGGGCCGGTTCTTC
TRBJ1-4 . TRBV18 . CASRGGTNEKLFF TGTGCCAGCCGCGGGGGGACGAATGAAAAACTGTTTTTT
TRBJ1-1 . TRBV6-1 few CASSERGQNTEAFF TGTGCCAGCAGTGAACGGGGACAGAACACTGAAGCTTTCTTT
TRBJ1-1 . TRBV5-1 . CASSFSNTEAFF TGCGCCAGCAGCTTCTCGAACACTGAAGCTTTCTTT
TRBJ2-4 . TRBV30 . CAWNKGVAKNIQYF TGTGCCTGGAACAAGGGGGTCGCCAAAAACATTCAGTACTTC
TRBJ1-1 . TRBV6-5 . CASSYSGGPGTEAFF TGTGCCAGCAGTTATTCCGGGGGGCCGGGAACTGAAGCTTTCTTT
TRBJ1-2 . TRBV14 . CASSARGANYGYTF TGTGCCAGCAGCGCCAGGGGAGCTAACTATGGCTACACCTTC
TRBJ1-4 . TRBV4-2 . CASSPLGERDNEKLFF TGTGCCAGCAGCCCGCTCGGGGAGAGGGATAATGAAAAACTGTTTTTT
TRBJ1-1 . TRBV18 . CASSSAGNTEAFF TGTGCCAGCTCTTCCGCAGGGAACACTGAAGCTTTCTTT
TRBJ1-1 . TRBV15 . CATSSIQGINTEAFF TGTGCCACCAGTTCGATTCAGGGAATCAACACTGAAGCTTTCTTT
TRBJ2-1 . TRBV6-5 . CASSYWAGSSYNEQFF TGTGCCAGCAGTTACTGGGCGGGGAGCTCCTACAATGAGCAGTTCTTC
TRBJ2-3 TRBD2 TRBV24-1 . CATSDSGGTTHTQYF TGTGCCACCAGTGATAGCGGGGGGACCACACATACGCAGTATTTT
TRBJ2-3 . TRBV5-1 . CASSLGSGGKLTDTQYF TGCGCCAGCAGCTTGGGCAGTGGCGGGAAGCTGACAGATACGCAGTATTTT
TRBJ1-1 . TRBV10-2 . CASSPALGRNTEAFF TGCGCCAGCAGTCCGGCCCTCGGGAGGAACACTGAAGCTTTCTTT
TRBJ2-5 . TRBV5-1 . CASSSGTKGETQYF TGCGCCAGCAGCTCCGGGACAAAGGGAGAGACCCAGTACTTC
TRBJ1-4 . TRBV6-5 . CASSPTGSYEKLFF TGTGCCAGCAGTCCCACAGGGAGCTATGAAAAACTGTTTTTT
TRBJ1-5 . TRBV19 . CASSILNRDKQPQHF TGTGCCAGTAGTATTCTGAACAGGGATAAACAGCCCCAGCATTTT
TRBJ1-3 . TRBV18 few CASYSSPGNTIYF TGTGCCAGCTATAGTTCCCCTGGAAACACCATATATTTT
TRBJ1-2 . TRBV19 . CASSIAQGDGYTF TGTGCCAGTAGTATAGCCCAGGGCGATGGCTACACCTTC
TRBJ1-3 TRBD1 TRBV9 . CASSPTGTPSGNTIYF TGTGCCAGCAGTCCGACAGGGACCCCCTCTGGAAACACCATATATTTT
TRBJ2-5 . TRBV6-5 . CASKSETQYF TGTGCCAGTAAATCAGAGACCCAGTACTTC
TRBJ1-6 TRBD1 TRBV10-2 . CASRDRGDSPLHF TGCGCCAGCAGGGACAGGGGAGATTCACCCCTCCACTTT
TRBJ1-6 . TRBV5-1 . CASSLGQAGVLSSPLHF TGCGCCAGCAGCTTGGGACAGGCAGGGGTTTTGAGTTCACCCCTCCACTTT
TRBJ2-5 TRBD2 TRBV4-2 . CASSQEGTSGGLKETQYF TGTGCCAGCAGCCAAGAAGGGACTAGCGGGGGTCTCAAAGAGACCCAGTACTTC
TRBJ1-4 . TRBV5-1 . CASRTATTNEKLFF TGCGCCAGCAGGACAGCTACAACTAATGAAAAACTGTTTTTT
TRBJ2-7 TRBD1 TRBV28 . CASSLITGGSLREQYF TGTGCCAGCAGCTTAATCACAGGGGGATCGCTGCGGGAGCAGTACTTC
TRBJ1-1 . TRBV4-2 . CASSQGQAGDTEAFF TGTGCCAGCAGCCAAGGCCAGGCAGGGGACACTGAAGCTTTCTTT
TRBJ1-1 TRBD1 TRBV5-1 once CASSYGLIGTGLNTEAFF TGCGCCAGCAGCTATGGATTAATCGGGACAGGGCTGAACACTGAAGCTTTCTTT
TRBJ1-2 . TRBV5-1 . CASSNEVEGSNYGYTF TGCGCCAGCAGTAACGAGGTGGAGGGATCTAACTATGGCTACACCTTC
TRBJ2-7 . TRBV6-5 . CASRGGLQQYF TGTGCCAGCAGGGGGGGTCTTCAGCAGTACTTC
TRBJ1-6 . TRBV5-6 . CASSLGQIYNSPLHF TGTGCCAGCAGCTTGGGTCAGATCTATAATTCACCCCTCCACTTT
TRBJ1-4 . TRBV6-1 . CASSESPVDSLNEKLFF TGTGCCAGCAGTGAATCTCCGGTGGACAGCTTAAATGAAAAACTGTTTTTT
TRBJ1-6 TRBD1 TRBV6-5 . CATTGAQLSRQF TGTGCTACGACAGGGGCCCAACTATCCCGCCAATTT
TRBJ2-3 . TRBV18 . CASSPPVAGTDTQYF TGTGCCAGCTCACCACCGGTAGCGGGCACAGATACGCAGTATTTT
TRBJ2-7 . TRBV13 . CASSSAENYEQYF TGTGCCAGCAGCTCCGCGGAGAACTACGAGCAGTACTTC
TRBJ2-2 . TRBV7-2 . CASSLQAENTGELFF TGTGCCAGCAGCTTGCAAGCGGAGAACACCGGGGAGCTGTTTTTT
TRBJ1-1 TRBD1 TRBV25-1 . CASRGRQGFNTEAFF TGTGCCAGCAGGGGGAGACAGGGTTTCAACACTGAAGCTTTCTTT
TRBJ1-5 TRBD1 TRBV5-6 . CASSDTGGGNQPQHF TGTGCCAGCAGCGACACAGGGGGCGGCAATCAGCCCCAGCATTTT
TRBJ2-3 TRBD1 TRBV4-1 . CASSQDGETGPSSYTDTQYF TGCGCCAGCAGCCAAGATGGGGAGACAGGGCCGTCTAGCTACACAGATACGCAGTATTTT
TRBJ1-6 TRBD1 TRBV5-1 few CASSLGTGTGGLPLHF TGCGCCAGCAGCTTGGGGACCGGGACAGGGGGATTACCCCTCCACTTT
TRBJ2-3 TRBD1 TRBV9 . CASSVLDRAADTQYF TGTGCCAGCAGCGTATTGGACAGGGCAGCGGATACGCAGTATTTT
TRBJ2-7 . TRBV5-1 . CASSLLTEEQYF TGCGCCAGCAGCTTATTAACAGAAGAGCAGTACTTC
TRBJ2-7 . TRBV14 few CASSQAVVYEQYF TGTGCCAGCAGCCAGGCCGTTGTGTACGAGCAGTACTTC
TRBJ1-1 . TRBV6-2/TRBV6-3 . CASSPTGVGEAFF TGTGCCAGCAGCCCCACGGGGGTGGGTGAAGCTTTCTTT
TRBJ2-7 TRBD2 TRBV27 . CASSRTSGYEQYF TGTGCCAGCAGTCGGACTAGCGGATACGAGCAGTACTTC
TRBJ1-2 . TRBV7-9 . CASIEVTVDGYTF TGTGCCAGCATCGAAGTCACAGTCGACGGCTACACCTTC
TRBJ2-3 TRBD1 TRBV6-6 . CASSYGGQGPTDTQYF TGTGCCAGCAGTTACGGAGGACAGGGCCCCACAGATACGCAGTATTTT
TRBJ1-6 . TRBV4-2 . CASSLEAGSYNSPLHF TGTGCCAGCAGCCTCGAGGCAGGGTCCTATAATTCACCCCTCCACTTT
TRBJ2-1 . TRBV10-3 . CAIRRGPGDYNEQFF TGTGCCATCAGGCGGGGACCGGGGGACTACAATGAGCAGTTCTTC
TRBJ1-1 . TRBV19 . CASSRRGQLTEAFF TGTGCCAGTAGTAGGCGAGGACAATTAACTGAAGCTTTCTTT